Shown below are 28 T cell receptor beta chains from a single sample sequenced in a study of cytomegalovirus exposure and HLA in healthy donors. With 60 Vbeta and 13 Jbeta primers, the PCR was carried out. Clones were read by immunoSEQ multiplex PCR, and TCRdb kept only the in-frame ones, dropping some. The table shows around 130,000 clones, with around 8.5% occurring only once. Sequenced: PBMCs. Every receptor here comes from a man in his forties in good health and CMV-seronegative.

The rearrangement joins TRBV14 to TRBJ2-7; TRBD1 matches 8 bases. CDR3 length: 14 amino acids. Per germline, CDR1 SGHDN and CDR2 FVKESK. V dropped 0 bases and J dropped 3; count of bases not matched to a gene: 1. The CDR3 protein is CASSQEDRGYEQYF. In DNA form, the CDR3 reads TGTGCCAGCAGCCAAGAAGACAGGGGCTACGAGCAGTACTTC.

The sample holds a few counts of this clone. The CDR3 is CASSSGQGAGETQYF. CDR3 in DNA: TGTGCCAGCAGCTCTGGACAGGGGGCGGGGGAGACCCAGTACTTC. J is TRBJ2-5 and V is TRBV5-8; TRBD1 aligns across 11 bases. CDR1 is SGHTS, CDR2 YDEGEE, per germline. The V gene end was trimmed by 3 bases and the J gene end by 5 bases; junction bases not matched to a gene: 6. This CDR3 has 15 residues.

This rearrangement joins TRBV5-6 to TRBJ1-2, with 12 bases aligning to TRBD1. The V gene's germline CDR1 is SGHDT and CDR2 YYEEEE. CDR3 length equals 15 residues. V shed 2 bases, J shed 3 bases, and the junction held 2 bases outside the gene matches. CDR3 DNA sequence: TGTGCCAGCAGCTTTGGGACAGGGGGCTACTATGGCTACACCTTC. This gives the protein CASSFGTGGYYGYTF. Full variable domain (remainder filled in from reference TRBV5-6 and TRBJ1-2): DAGVTQSPTHLIKTRGQQVTLRCSPKSGHDTVSWYQQALGQGPQFIFQYYEEEERQRGNFPDRFSGHQFPNYSSELNVNALLLGDSALYLCASSFGTGGYYGYTFGSGTRLTVV.

This clone turned up a few times. The J gene is TRBJ2-7, the V gene TRBV2, with TRBD2 matching 9 bases. This CDR3 has 16 residues. The junction had 3 bases not matched to a gene; V was cut back by 0 bases and J by 0 bases. Looked up from germline, CDR1 is SNHLY and CDR2 is FYNNEI. CDR3 sequence: CASSEADSGGSYEQYF. The CDR3 DNA reads TGTGCCAGCAGTGAAGCGGATAGCGGGGGCTCCTACGAGCAGTACTTC.

This clone came up a few times. The chain joins TRBV6-5 to TRBJ1-2, with D possibly matching TRBD1 (5 bases). The length of the CDR3 is 14 residues. Between the trimmed V and J ends, which lost 6 bases and 4 bases, there was a span of 15 bases. Germline V gene sequence: CDR1 MNHEY, CDR2 SVGAGI. The CDR3 sequence: CASRSQGIGYGYTF. CDR3 nucleotide sequence: TGTGCCAGCAGATCTCAGGGTATCGGCTATGGCTACACCTTC.

In its sample, this clone was seen a few times. The chain combines TRBV6-1 with TRBJ2-7; 16 bases align to TRBD2. Germline CDR1 MNHNS, CDR2 SASEGT. The V and J ends lost 4 bases and 4 bases, in that order; junction bases with no gene match: 16. The CDR3 is 20 residues long. The CDR3 bases are TGTGCCAGCAGTGGACTTATGCCGGGACTAGCGGGGGGGCTGGGTTACGAGCAGTACTTC. Translation: CASSGLMPGLAGGLGYEQYF.

V is TRBV6-4 and J is TRBJ1-5, with D unclear. This CDR3 has 12 amino acids. Trimming left V 6 bases short and J 7 bases short, with 10 bases between. The V gene's germline CDR1 is MRHNA and CDR2 SNTAGT. The CDR3 loop is CASSWGGQPQHF. In DNA form, the CDR3 reads TGTGCCAGCAGCTGGGGAGGCCAGCCCCAGCATTTT.

This clone was found a few times. The V call is TRBV14, the J call TRBJ1-1, with D possibly being TRBD1 (6 bases). In germline, CDR1 is SGHDN, CDR2 FVKESK. The CDR3 spans 15 residues. V lost 4 bases to trimming and J lost 5 bases, with 17 bases between them. CDR3 region: CASSPRGGLWTEAFF. The CDR3 nucleotides read TGTGCCAGCAGCCCCCGGGGGGGGCTCTGGACTGAAGCTTTCTTT.

J is TRBJ2-3 and V is TRBV4-2; D not resolved. There are 13 residues in the CDR3. Germline V gene lookup returns CDR1 LGHNA and CDR2 YNFKEQ. Trimming left V 2 bases short and J 6 bases short, with 9 bases between. CDR3 sequence reads: CASSQIILDTQYF. DNA for the CDR3: TGTGCCAGCAGCCAAATTATCCTGGATACGCAGTATTTT.

This clone has just a few counts. The chain links TRBV6-5 to TRBJ2-3, with 9 bases that match TRBD2. V dropped 8 bases and J dropped 5; count of bases not matched to a gene: 8. CDR1 and CDR2 (germline): MNHEY, SVGAGI. This CDR3 contains 14 residues. The CDR3 sequence is CASARGGAEDTQYF. DNA for the CDR3: TGTGCCAGCGCCCGCGGGGGGGCCGAAGATACGCAGTATTTT.

The V and J genes are TRBV29-1 and TRBJ2-3, with a tentative D call TRBD2 (6 bases). Germline CDR1 SQVTM, CDR2 ANQGSEA. Between the trimmed V and J ends, which lost 3 bases and 2 bases, there was a span of 9 bases. The CDR3 has 13 amino acids. The CDR3 nucleotides read TGCAGCGTTGAGGGACTTACCACAGATACGCAGTATTTT. It is translated as CSVEGLTTDTQYF.

This clone was picked up a small number of times. This sequence joins TRBV5-8 and TRBJ1-6, with a weak D call TRBD1 (6 bases). Germline V gene lookup returns CDR1 SGHTS and CDR2 YDEGEE. V dropped 0 bases and J dropped 10 bases, with 14 bases sitting between them. The CDR3 runs to 15 residues. The CDR3 sequence is CASSLDGGRESPLHF. The CDR3 bases are TGTGCCAGCAGCTTGGATGGGGGCAGGGAATCACCCCTCCACTTT.

CDR3 nucleotide sequence: TGTGCCAGTAGTATATACAGCGGCACTGAAGCTTTCTTT. Its translation: CASSIYSGTEAFF. The genes are TRBV19 and TRBJ1-1; no definite D call. Trimming left V 2 bases short and J 4 bases short, with 8 bases between. Germline V gene data show CDR1 as LNHDA and CDR2 as SQIVND (reference sequence). CDR3 length: 13 residues.

A few counts support this clone. Other DNA sequences within the sample encode an identical CDR3. V is TRBV5-1 and J is TRBJ2-5; TRBD1 aligns across 7 bases. V shed 0 bases, J shed 5 bases, and the junction held 7 bases outside the gene matches. The CDR3 runs 15 residues. In germline, CDR1 is SGHRS, CDR2 YFSETQ. CDR3 amino acids: CASSLGQGPQETQYF. CDR3 DNA sequence: TGCGCCAGCAGCTTGGGACAGGGCCCCCAGGAGACCCAGTACTTC.

This chain connects TRBV12-5 to TRBJ2-7, with TRBD1 identical over 8 bases. The CDR3 consists of 15 residues. Germline V lookup: CDR1 LGHNT, CDR2 FRNRAP. The junction had 4 bases not matched to a gene; V was cut back by 0 bases and J by 3 bases. The CDR3 bases are TGTGCTAGTGGTTTGGTACGGACAGGGATCTACGAGCAGTACTTC. Translating it yields CASGLVRTGIYEQYF. The variable domain in full, with the rest retrieved from reference TRBV12-5 and TRBJ2-7, is DARVTQTPRHKVTEMGQEVTMRCQPILGHNTVFWYRQTMMQGLELLAYFRNRAPLDDSGMPKDRFSAEMPDATLATLKIQPSEPRDSAVYFCASGLVRTGIYEQYFGPGTRLTVT.

This clone was found a few times. V gene TRBV6-5 combines with J gene TRBJ1-6; possible D gene TRBD1, 6 bases. The CDR3 contains 13 residues. Germline V gene data show CDR1 as MNHEY and CDR2 as SVGAGI. Trimming removed 5 bases at V and 10 bases at J, with 12 bases between. The CDR3 DNA sequence: TGTGCCAGCAGTCCTCAGGGGTGGTCACCCCTCCACTTT. It yields the protein CASSPQGWSPLHF.

This clone has just a few counts. This chain joins TRBV11-3 and TRBJ2-5; 13 positions match TRBD2. J lost 5 bases, V lost 5 bases, and 8 bases had no gene match. The CDR3 length is 16 residues. The V gene's germline CDR1 is SGHNT and CDR2 YENEEA. CDR3 DNA: TGTGCCAGCAGCATCACTAGCGGGGGGGCCGGGGAGACCCAGTACTTC. Amino acid sequence: CASSITSGGAGETQYF.

In this sample, this clone turned up a few times. In DNA form, the CDR3 reads TGCGCCAGCAGCCAAGGGGCTCAGGGACTAAAACAGTATTTT. Amino acid sequence: CASSQGAQGLKQYF. The chain links TRBV4-1 to TRBJ2-3; 7 nucleotides match TRBD2. The CDR3 loop spans 14 amino acids. Germline lookup yields CDR1 MGHRA and CDR2 YSYEKL. The ends lost 1 base at V and 12 bases at J; junction bases unmatched: 10.

The chain has TRBV28 and TRBJ1-5; D remains ambiguous. Looked up from germline, CDR1 is MDHEN and CDR2 is SYDVKM. This CDR3 is 18 amino acids long. V was cut by 6 bases and J by 0 bases, with 21 bases left in between. The CDR3 DNA follows: TGTGCCAGCAGCTTTGACGAGGGCCTCGGGAGTAGCAATCAGCCCCAGCATTTT. Residues: CASSFDEGLGSSNQPQHF.

This clone appeared a few times. The chain carries TRBV18 and TRBJ2-6; D not certain. Trimming left V 3 bases short and J 0 bases short, with 6 bases between. The germline V gene encodes CDR1 KGHSH and CDR2 LQKENI. The length of the CDR3 is 15 residues. The DNA for the CDR3 is TGTGCCAGCTCACCTCTAAGCTCTGGGGCCAACGTCCTGACTTTC. It yields the protein CASSPLSSGANVLTF.

The chain combines TRBV4-2 with TRBJ1-1, with no clear D. The CDR3 is 14 residues long. V was cut by 0 bases and J by 5 bases, with 10 bases left in between. The germline CDR1 and CDR2 sequences are LGHNA and YNFKEQ. The CDR3 here is CASSQDLGVTEAFF. CDR3 bases: TGTGCCAGCAGCCAAGATCTAGGAGTAACTGAAGCTTTCTTT.

V and J are TRBV7-6 and TRBJ1-5, with D possibly matching TRBD1 (5 bases). The germline V gene has CDR1 SGHVS and CDR2 FNYEAQ. Deletions cut 5 bases from V and 5 bases from J, with 16 bases between. The CDR3 is 15 amino acids. The CDR3, as DNA: TGTGCCAGCAGCCCCGTGCCAGGGTCGGATCAGCCCCAGCATTTT. Translated, it gives CASSPVPGSDQPQHF.

The chain uses TRBV6-5 and TRBJ2-7; a weak D match, TRBD1 (5 bases). Germline loops: CDR1 MNHEY, CDR2 SVGAGI. The CDR3 contains 13 residues. Trimming shortened V by 8 bases and J by 3 bases, and 14 bases separated the two germline ends. As DNA, the CDR3 is TGTGCCAGCGTAGGGGCAACCGTCTACGAGCAGTACTTC. Protein sequence: CASVGATVYEQYF.

This clone was observed a few times. The chain uses TRBV5-6 and TRBJ1-4; TRBD1 aligns across 11 bases. V shed 0 bases and J 8 bases; nucleotides not matched to a gene: 3. Germline V lookup: CDR1 SGHDT, CDR2 YYEEEE. The CDR3 contains 15 residues. The CDR3 sequence is CASSLGGTGGEKLFF. The CDR3 DNA is TGTGCCAGCAGCTTGGGAGGGACAGGGGGAGAAAAACTGTTTTTT.

The J gene is TRBJ1-1, the V gene TRBV10-1; tentative D call: TRBD1 (6 bases). The length of the CDR3 is 17 residues. The germline V and J ends were trimmed by 0 bases and 3 bases, with 17 bases remaining between them. Germline CDR1 and CDR2: WNHNN and SYGVQD (reference sequence). CDR3 residues: CASSESNRVIEDTEAFF. CDR3 coding DNA: TGCGCCAGCAGTGAGTCGAACAGGGTGATCGAGGACACTGAAGCTTTCTTT.

This clone was detected a few times. The chain employs TRBV7-9 and TRBJ2-5; a possible D gene is TRBD2 (6 bases). Trimming stripped 0 bases from V and 3 bases from J, with 11 bases between. The CDR3 has 15 amino acids. Germline-derived CDR1 and CDR2 are SEHNR and FQNEAQ (reference sequence). The CDR3 DNA follows: TGTGCCAGCAGCTTAGCGGTCTGGGAGGAAGAGACCCAGTACTTC. It specifies CASSLAVWEEETQYF.

There are a few counts of this clone. This sequence joins TRBV7-9 and TRBJ2-5, with 8 bases lining up with TRBD2. CDR1 and CDR2 from the germline V gene are SEHNR and FQNEAQ (reference sequence). CDR3 length equals 16 residues. V gave up 4 bases and J gave up 5 bases; unmatched junction bases: 12. CDR3 bases: TGTGCCAGCAGCTCACTGCCCAGCGGGGGCTCGGAGACCCAGTACTTC. The encoded protein is CASSSLPSGGSETQYF.

The chain recombines TRBV2 with TRBJ1-6; 8 bases map to TRBD1. Germline V gives CDR1 SNHLY, CDR2 FYNNEI. Trimming took 7 bases from V and 6 from J; bases not matched to a gene: 5. The CDR3 loop spans 14 amino acids. The CDR3 protein is CASKGQGGNSPLHF. The CDR3 region has the DNA TGTGCCAGCAAAGGACAGGGTGGTAATTCACCCCTCCACTTT. Complete variable domain (other parts from reference TRBV2 and TRBJ1-6): EPEVTQTPSHQVTQMGQEVILRCVPISNHLYFYWYRQILGQKVEFLVSFYNNEISEKSEIFDDQFSVERPDGSNFTLKIRSTKLEDSAMYFCASKGQGGNSPLHFGNGTRLTVT.